This T cell receptor beta chain was sequenced in a study of cytomegalovirus exposure and HLA in healthy donors. Broader study findings: In a later analysis, an Asian-associated ancestry cluster reportedly showed fewer N-insertions than the approximately 610-donor mean. Some highly shared sequence variants likely arose as a pipeline artifact.

The CDR3 length is 16 residues. Germline V lookup: CDR1 SGDLS, CDR2 YYNGEE. V lost 0 bases to trimming and J lost 0 bases; unmatched junction nucleotides: 1. On this clone itself: Its antigen is as yet unknown. Other DNA sequences within the sample encode an identical CDR3.

Healthy individuals who donated bone marrow served as the donors. The PCR ran on 60 Vbeta and 13 Jbeta primers. The method was immunoSEQ multiplex PCR; TCRdb's version includes in-frame clones alone and lacks a portion of them. Of 150,000 to 200,000 clones listed, roughly 83% are singletons. The rearrangement links TRBV9 to TRBJ2-3; 10 positions agree with TRBD2. The sequence came from a woman aged 50 to 65 in good health and CMV-seronegative. Sequencing was done on a sample of PBMCs. The CDR3 loop reads CASSVGAGGSTDTQYF. CDR3 in DNA: TGTGCCAGCAGCGTAGGAGCGGGAGGGAGCACAGATACGCAGTATTTT.